These T cell receptor beta chains were read from a single sample in a study of T cell responses to AZD1222 COVID-19 vaccine. The method was immunoSEQ multiplex PCR; TCRdb's version includes in-frame clones alone and lacks a portion of them. The sample holds 95,000 to 150,000 clones, more than 80% seen once. The sequencing here drew on peripheral blood, taken on day 0 of AZD1222 vaccination. Receptor source: an adult in good health. Both conserved end residues are part of each CDR3. The order of the fields is clone size, V gene, J gene, D gene, CDR3 DNA, CDR3 protein. D genes are given only for firm matches. Size tells how often a clone was seen (once, few, many) or the class of an expanded clone, and some rows leave it out.

once,TRBV5-4,TRBJ2-7,NA,TGTGCCAGCAGCGTAGGGGCCTCCTACGAGCAGTACTTC,CASSVGASYEQYF
NA,TRBV15,TRBJ1-1,NA,TGTGCCACCAGCGGAGAGGGGCCTGGGGGGAAGGCTTTCTTT,CATSGEGPGGKAFF
NA,TRBV28,TRBJ2-2,TRBD1,TGTGCCAGCAGTTCATCCGGGACAGGGGGAACCGGGGAGCTGTTTTTT,CASSSSGTGGTGELFF
NA,TRBV21-1,TRBJ1-1,NA,TGTGCCAGCCCCCTCGGTTATCAAGGAGCGCCTGGGTGCCGAGGGACTGAAGCTTTCTTT,CASPLGYQGAPGCRGTEAFF
NA,TRBV9,TRBJ1-5,TRBD1,TGTGCCAGCAGCGGAACGGACAGGCGGAATCAGCCCCAGCATTTT,CASSGTDRRNQPQHF
NA,TRBV30,TRBJ1-3,NA,TGTGCCTGGAGTCGGGACTCAGGCTCTGGAAACACCATATATTTT,CAWSRDSGSGNTIYF
NA,TRBV7-2,TRBJ1-1,NA,TGTGCCAGCAGCTCCGGTAGTTTCACTGAAGCTTTCTTT,CASSSGSFTEAFF
NA,TRBV28,TRBJ2-7,NA,TGTGCCAGCAGCCTCTACGGGAAAGGGACCTACGAGCAGTACTTC,CASSLYGKGTYEQYF
NA,TRBV12-1,TRBJ2-7,NA,TGTGCCAGCAGCTTCTGGACTTGGGAGAGCTCCTACGAGCAGTACTTC,CASSFWTWESSYEQYF
NA,TRBV7-2,TRBJ1-2,TRBD1,TGTGCCAGCAGCTTGGGACAGGGAAATGGCTACACCTTC,CASSLGQGNGYTF
NA,TRBV19,TRBJ1-5,NA,TGTGCCAGTAGTATAGAGGGCAGAAGGCCCCAGCATTTT,CASSIEGRRPQHF
NA,TRBV24-1,TRBJ1-2,NA,TGTGCCACCAGTGATTTAGGGTATGGCTACACCTTC,CATSDLGYGYTF
NA,TRBV5-4,TRBJ2-1,NA,TGTGCCAGCAGCGCCGCTAGCTCCCCCTACAATGAGCAGTTCTTC,CASSAASSPYNEQFF
NA,TRBV28,TRBJ1-4,NA,TGTGCCAGCAGTTTAAGGGTGGGGTTGAATGAAAAACTGTTTTTT,CASSLRVGLNEKLFF
once,TRBV11-2,TRBJ1-2,NA,TGTGCCAGCAGCCCCTCAGCATGGGCTAGGGGACGATTTAACTATGGCTACACCTTC,CASSPSAWARGRFNYGYTF
NA,TRBV28,TRBJ2-1,NA,TGTGCCAGCGGGGCCCGCTACAATGAGCAGTTCTTC,CASGARYNEQFF
NA,TRBV7-8,TRBJ1-2,NA,TGTGCCAGCAGCTTAGGCCAGGTTAACTATGGCTACACCTTC,CASSLGQVNYGYTF
NA,TRBV7-3,TRBJ2-3,TRBD2,TGTGCCAGCAGCTTGGCGGGGGTCACAGATACGCAGTATTTT,CASSLAGVTDTQYF
NA,TRBV4-3,TRBJ2-3,NA,TGCGCCAGCAGCGCCGCTAGCACAGATACGCAGTATTTT,CASSAASTDTQYF
NA,TRBV7-2,TRBJ2-1,NA,TGTGCCAGCAGCTTAAGAGGGCCGTATGGCGGTGAGCAGTTCTTC,CASSLRGPYGGEQFF